This TCR beta chain came from a study of T cell repertoires in cytomegalovirus infection. TCRdb analysed the reads with MiXCR anew, one entry per CDR3 protein. The sample has about 920,000 distinct CDR3 sequences, around 32% seen once; the top ten hold around an eighth. Germline V gene sequence: CDR1 WSHSY, CDR2 SAAADI. This CDR3 has 13 amino acids. The ends were cut back, 7 bases at V and 7 bases at J, with 17 bases in the middle. The table lists this clonotype with a few counts. Its antigen is not known. The sample here was cultured CD8+ T cells from PBMCs, taken from culture after CMV antigen stimulation. This rearrangement joins TRBV10-2 to TRBJ2-7; D is possibly TRBD2 (5 bases). This clonotype originated in a human donor in good health (CMV status not recorded). Some clones in this sample may be carry-over from other donors' samples. The CDR3 reads CASTHSLTGEQYF. In DNA, the CDR3 is TGCGCCAGCACCCACTCGTTAACGGGGGAGCAGTACTTC.